Listed below are T cell receptor beta chains from one sample, sequenced in a study of blood T cell repertoires in COVID-19. Profiled with immunoSEQ multiplex PCR; TCRdb holds only in-frame clones, not every one. The table has a few hundred thousand clones, just over 85% seen once; the top ten hold more than 9%. The specimen was PBMCs or T cells enriched from blood (not recorded which). These receptor sequences come from a woman aged 18-35 years who had recovered from COVID-19. The CDR3 runs from the conserved cysteine through the conserved F or W. The D gene is left open where the match is weak. The size of a clone is reported for some rows only, either as once, few or many, or as a class for expanded clones.

TRBV10-1	NA	TRBJ2-3	NA	CASSDRVGSPSTDTQYF
TRBV3-1/TRBV3-2	NA	TRBJ1-5	NA	CASSQGAGHNQPQHF
TRBV3-1/TRBV3-2	NA	TRBJ2-5	TRBD2	CASTLASGDGETQYF
TRBV7-9	NA	TRBJ2-3	NA	CASSLFGVSSTDTQYF
TRBV6-1	NA	TRBJ2-6	NA	CASSEENSGANVLTF
TRBV4-2	NA	TRBJ1-6	NA	CASSQDLPGWVSPLHF
TRBV3-1/TRBV3-2	NA	TRBJ1-3	NA	CASSQETGWRNTIYF
TRBV5-1	NA	TRBJ1-1	NA	CASRRGNTEAFF
TRBV5-6	NA	TRBJ1-2	NA	CASSLVSRDYGYTF
TRBV19	NA	TRBJ2-7	TRBD2	CASSHDSGGGYEQYF
TRBV28	NA	TRBJ1-3	NA	CASSSGTGTSGNTIYF
TRBV19	NA	TRBJ2-7	NA	CASSTQGPYEQYF
TRBV24-1	once	TRBJ2-3	NA	CATSDLAGLPGDTQYF
TRBV9	NA	TRBJ2-3	TRBD2	CASSVGGLAGMDTQYF
TRBV9	NA	TRBJ1-2	TRBD1	CASSVDDRGRVDGYTF
TRBV6-5	NA	TRBJ2-2	TRBD1	CASGPNRGRELFF
TRBV28	NA	TRBJ1-2	NA	CASSLKGNYGYTF
TRBV2	NA	TRBJ1-4	TRBD1	CASRRDRGKGIEKLFF
TRBV12-5	NA	TRBJ2-2	NA	CASGLGLGLAGANTGELFF
TRBV6-5	NA	TRBJ1-5	TRBD1	CASTHGTGNQPQHF
TRBV5-1	NA	TRBJ1-2	TRBD1	CASSPRTGTNYGYTF
TRBV28	NA	TRBJ1-3	TRBD1	CASSNHQTTGGRNTIYF
TRBV19	NA	TRBJ1-6	NA	CASTTYQLAASPLHF
TRBV6-5	NA	TRBJ1-5	TRBD1	CASSSGTDSNQPQHF
TRBV4-2	few	TRBJ2-3	TRBD2	CASSLTSGSSADTQYF
TRBV10-2	NA	TRBJ2-5	NA	CASSESEETQYF
TRBV11-2	NA	TRBJ2-3	NA	CASSLGGLASVYGTDTQYF
TRBV9	NA	TRBJ2-2	NA	CASSKWETTNTGELFF
TRBV6-1	NA	TRBJ2-7	NA	CASSEANLPAPYEQYF
TRBV30	NA	TRBJ1-1	TRBD1	CAWSRAGQRTEAFF
TRBV6-5	NA	TRBJ2-1	TRBD2	CASSWTSGNYNEQFF
TRBV2	NA	TRBJ2-7	TRBD1	CASSGPLGQPHEQYF
TRBV20-1	NA	TRBJ1-2	NA	CSAPGYGYTF
TRBV2	NA	TRBJ2-3	TRBD2	CASSEGLAGLDTQYF
TRBV2	NA	TRBJ1-2	NA	CASSATAVNGYTF
TRBV30	NA	TRBJ2-2	NA	CAWSVLGATGELFF
TRBV18	NA	TRBJ1-1	NA	CASSPQGQNTEAFF
TRBV10-2	once	TRBJ2-7	NA	CASSESMADSEQYF
TRBV28	NA	TRBJ1-1	NA	CASSSSPGTNTEAFF
TRBV9	few	TRBJ1-1	NA	CASSGPGYNTEAFF
TRBV2	few	TRBJ2-6	TRBD2	CASSREGSGANVLTF
TRBV5-1	NA	TRBJ1-6	NA	CASSPQQAKGELHF
TRBV5-6	once	TRBJ1-4	NA	CASSLGRGDEKLFF
TRBV4-2	NA	TRBJ1-1	NA	CASSQDLKGGYAFF
TRBV4-1	NA	TRBJ1-5	TRBD1	CASSPGQGARQPQHF
TRBV28	NA	TRBJ2-5	TRBD1	CASRSNRGGSETQYF
TRBV18	NA	TRBJ2-1	NA	CASSPGEGSYNEQFF
TRBV15	NA	TRBJ1-3	NA	CATSEAGSLSGNTIYF
TRBV30	NA	TRBJ2-5	NA	CAWSVTEETQYF
TRBV2	NA	TRBJ2-2	NA	CASSAASTGELFF
TRBV19	once	TRBJ1-5	TRBD1	CASSASWDRGNQPQHF
TRBV12-3/TRBV12-4	NA	TRBJ1-3	NA	CASLQSGNTIYF
TRBV11-2	NA	TRBJ2-1	NA	CASSPTVYNEQFF
TRBV6-6	NA	TRBJ1-2	TRBD1	CASTRQGAGGYTF